This TCR beta chain was recorded in a study of T cell repertoires in cytomegalovirus infection. Background on the study: Used in the study were CMV epitopes, some recently identified and HLA-C-restricted, others well-studied and HLA-B-restricted. It can be stated that public TCR beta signatures indicated CMV infection as well as a matching HLA type.

The V end was cut by 2 bases, the J end by 2 bases, with 13 bases between. CDR1 is MNHNS and CDR2 is SASEGT in the germline V gene. The CDR3 sequence is 15 residues long. MiXCR, applied by TCRdb to the reads, yields one record per CDR3 protein. The profile shows some 900,000 distinct CDR3 sequences, over 25% of them singletons. Study results and caveats: HLA-C-restricted CMV clonotypes gave the most frequent clonotype in two of eight donors. Public TCR beta family frequency separated CMV-and-HLA carriers, including in an independent cohort.

This clonotype has only a few counts. The antigen is undetermined. The source was cultured CD8+ T cells from PBMCs, collected from culture after CMV antigen stimulation. This receptor was obtained from a human donor in good health (CMV status not recorded). Some clones in this sample may be carry-over from other donors' samples. The rearrangement joins TRBV6-1 to TRBJ2-7, with no clear D. CDR3 in DNA: TGTGCCAGCAGTGAAAGGGCGCAGTTGGCCTACGAGCAGTACTTC. Its protein product is CASSERAQLAYEQYF.